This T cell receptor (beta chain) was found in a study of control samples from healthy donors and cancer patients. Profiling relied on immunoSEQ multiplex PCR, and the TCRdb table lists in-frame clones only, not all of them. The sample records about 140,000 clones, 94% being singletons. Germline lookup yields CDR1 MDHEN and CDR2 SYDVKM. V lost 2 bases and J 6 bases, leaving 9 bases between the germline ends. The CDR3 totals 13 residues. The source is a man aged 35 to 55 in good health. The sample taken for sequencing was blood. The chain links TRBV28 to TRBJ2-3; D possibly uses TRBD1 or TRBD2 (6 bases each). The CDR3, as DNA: TGTGCCAGCAGTTTAGGGGGGCACGATACGCAGTATTTT. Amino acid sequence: CASSLGGHDTQYF.